This TCR beta chain was observed in a study of metastatic and nonmetastatic thyroid tumors. Germline trimming cut 7 bases from V and 3 bases from J; bases unmatched to any gene: 6. The CDR3 runs 14 residues. All patients were untreated before thyroid surgery. TCRdb ran MiXCR on the PCR reads. Of thousands of clones listed, under 30% are singletons. Relative to its sample, this clone is medium-sized. The sequencing sample was made of adjacent normal tissue. The sequence came from a male donor with papillary thyroid cancer or a benign thyroid nodule (not recorded which). Some clones in this sample may be carry-over from other donors' samples. This chain connects TRBV12-3 or TRBV12-4 to TRBJ2-1; 7 bases fit TRBD2. The CDR3 is CASTPTSSYNEQFF. For the CDR3, the DNA is TGTGCCAGCACCCCGACTAGCAGCTACAATGAGCAGTTCTTC.